Each of the 18 T cell receptor beta chains below was sequenced from the same sample in a study of blood T cell repertoires in COVID-19 (TCRdb year 2020). The receptor library was made with the immunoSEQ multiplex PCR assay. The immuneACCESS repertoire file appears here via TCRdb, limited to in-frame rearrangements. These files lack a portion of the clones; in checked studies, under half of the deficit traces to unresolved V genes, and the cause of the others is not known. The sample includes about 9,200 clones, with 86% observed a single time. The ten biggest clones cover roughly a tenth of the sample. The sample consisted of peripheral blood. Receptors originate from a man aged 55 to 70 with acute or convalescent COVID-19.

This rearrangement joins TRBV28 to TRBJ2-7; D ambiguous. The CDR3 sequence is 12 residues long. Germline V lookup: CDR1 MDHEN, CDR2 SYDVKM. The V gene lost 3 bases and the J gene lost 0 bases, with 3 bases spanning the gap. The CDR3 nucleotides are TGTGCCAGCAGTTTGAGCTCCTACGAGCAGTACTTC. Amino acids: CASSLSSYEQYF.

V gene TRBV28 combines with J gene TRBJ1-2, with a tentative D call TRBD1 (5 bases). V was cut by 7 bases and J by 8 bases, with 14 bases left in between. From germline, CDR1 is MDHEN and CDR2 SYDVKM. The CDR3 contains 12 residues. The CDR3 DNA reads TGTGCCAGCACTGGCGGGGGGTGGGGCTACACCTTC. It codes for CASTGGGWGYTF.

The chain carries TRBV11-2 and TRBJ2-3, with D perhaps matching TRBD2 (6 bases). Trimming shortened V by 0 bases and J by 2 bases, and 18 bases separated the two germline ends. The CDR3 runs 18 residues. Germline V CDR1 and CDR2: SGHAT, FQNNGV. CDR3 loop: CASSLDEWGGTYTDTQYF. CDR3 bases: TGTGCCAGCAGCTTAGATGAGTGGGGCGGGACCTACACAGATACGCAGTATTTT.

This chain uses TRBV30 with TRBJ1-2; possibly TRBD1 for D (6 bases). CDR1 and CDR2 from the germline V gene are GTSNPN and SVGIG (reference sequence). The CDR3 loop spans 13 amino acids. V was trimmed by 0 bases and J by 7 bases, leaving 12 bases between them. CDR3 residues: CAWSVGGGVGYTF. The CDR3 DNA sequence: TGTGCCTGGAGTGTAGGGGGGGGCGTTGGCTACACCTTC.

V and J are TRBV19 and TRBJ2-5; perhaps TRBD1 as D (5 bases). Germline V gene data show CDR1 as LNHDA and CDR2 as SQIVND (reference sequence). Trimming shortened V by 6 bases and J by 5 bases, and 19 bases separated the two germline ends. The CDR3 covers 15 residues. The DNA of the CDR3 is TGTGCCAGTAGGCCGACAGAGGTGATGGTTGAGACCCAGTACTTC. Protein: CASRPTEVMVETQYF.

The gene calls are TRBV5-1 and TRBJ2-3, with D possibly being TRBD1 (6 bases). CDR1 is SGHRS and CDR2 is YFSETQ in the germline V gene. There are 14 residues in the CDR3. V dropped 1 base and J dropped 2 bases, with 8 bases sitting between them. The DNA for the CDR3 is TGCGCCAGCAGCTTGCAGGGGAACACAGATACGCAGTATTTT. Protein: CASSLQGNTDTQYF. Supplemented by reference TRBV5-1 and TRBJ2-3, the full variable domain reads KAGVTQTPRYLIKTRGQQVTLSCSPISGHRSVSWYQQTPGQGLQFLFEYFSETQRNKGNFPGRFSGRQFSNSRSEMNVSTLELGDSALYLCASSLQGNTDTQYFGPGTRLTVL.

The chain employs TRBV11-2 and TRBJ2-2; possible D gene TRBD2, 7 bases. Germline V gene data show CDR1 as SGHAT and CDR2 as FQNNGV. V lost 3 bases to trimming and J lost 3 bases, with 14 bases between them. This CDR3 has 16 amino acids. CDR3 nucleotides: TGTGCCAGCAGCTTCGTTCGGGGGGCGGACACCGGGGAGCTGTTTTTT. Protein product: CASSFVRGADTGELFF.

This chain links TRBV5-4 with TRBJ2-5; maybe TRBD2 (6 bases). V lost 6 bases and J lost 4, with 16 bases in between. This CDR3 comprises 14 residues. Germline lookup yields CDR1 SGHNT and CDR2 YYREEE (reference sequence). The CDR3 region is CASTPLGGGETQYF. The CDR3 bases are TGTGCCAGCACCCCACTCGGGGGAGGAGAGACCCAGTACTTC.

This chain joins TRBV5-1 and TRBJ1-1, with TRBD1 as a possible D gene (5 bases). V lost 4 bases, J lost 5 bases, and 12 bases lay in between. CDR3 length equals 13 residues. CDR1 SGHRS and CDR2 YFSETQ come from the germline V gene. The CDR3 sequence: CASSGGAQTEAFF. In DNA form, the CDR3 reads TGCGCCAGCAGCGGAGGGGCGCAAACTGAAGCTTTCTTT.

The chain uses TRBV18 and TRBJ2-2; 8 bases are shared with TRBD1. This CDR3 comprises 15 residues. Germline V gene lookup returns CDR1 KGHSH and CDR2 LQKENI. J was trimmed by 2 bases and V by 5 bases; bases with no gene match: 4. CDR3: CASSTGQGNTGELFF. CDR3 in DNA: TGTGCCAGCTCAACAGGACAGGGAAACACCGGGGAGCTGTTTTTT.

This clone was observed once. The V call is TRBV4-1, the J call TRBJ1-2; perhaps TRBD1 as D (6 bases). The CDR3 runs 16 residues. Germline lookup yields CDR1 MGHRA and CDR2 YSYEKL. The ends were cut back, 0 bases at V and 1 base at J, with 12 bases in the middle. CDR3 loop: CASSQDPGGLNYGYTF. In DNA, the CDR3 is TGCGCCAGCAGCCAAGATCCTGGGGGCCTTAACTATGGCTACACCTTC.

The chain joins TRBV12-3 or TRBV12-4 to TRBJ2-3; D gene uncertain. The V end lost 5 bases, the J end lost 4 bases, and 7 bases lay between the germline ends. This CDR3 region has 12 residues. The CDR3 spells CASSAGPDTQYF. For the CDR3, the DNA is TGTGCCAGCAGTGCCGGTCCAGATACGCAGTATTTT.

The chain is built from TRBV2 and TRBJ2-2, with 8 bases matching TRBD2. Germline CDR1 SNHLY, CDR2 FYNNEI. V dropped 4 bases and J dropped 5; count of bases not matched to a gene: 6. The CDR3 consists of 15 residues. CDR3 residues: CASSAFREGTGELFF. The CDR3, as DNA: TGTGCCAGCAGTGCGTTCCGGGAGGGAACCGGGGAGCTGTTTTTT.

The count of this clone is one. CDR3 loop: CASSFETSPEQFF. The CDR3 region has the DNA TGTGCCAGCAGTTTCGAGACTAGCCCCGAGCAGTTCTTC. The V and J genes are TRBV12-3 or TRBV12-4 and TRBJ2-1; 7 positions match TRBD2. J gave up 10 bases and V 3 bases, and 6 bases lay outside the gene matches. The CDR3 loop spans 13 amino acids.

V gene TRBV24-1 combines with J gene TRBJ2-1; D is possibly TRBD2 (7 bases). Germline V gene data show CDR1 as KGHDR and CDR2 as SFDVKD. This CDR3 contains 14 residues. V lost 5 bases, J lost 7 bases, and 14 bases lay in between. CDR3 amino acids: CATSAGGAENEQFF. CDR3 DNA: TGTGCCACCAGTGCGGGGGGCGCTGAGAATGAGCAGTTCTTC.

The chain employs TRBV5-1 and TRBJ2-7; TRBD1 matches 7 bases. With V trimmed by 0 bases and J by 0 bases, 0 bases remained unmatched. This CDR3 comprises 14 residues. Germline CDR1 SGHRS, CDR2 YFSETQ. In nucleotides, the CDR3 is TGCGCCAGCAGCTTGGGGGACAGCTCCTACGAGCAGTACTTC. This codes for CASSLGDSSYEQYF.

The chain combines TRBV5-1 with TRBJ2-1; D is unclear. Germline CDR1 and CDR2: SGHRS and YFSETQ. Trimming removed 0 bases at V and 8 bases at J, with 6 bases between. This CDR3 has 12 residues. CDR3 coding DNA: TGCGCCAGCAGCTTGGACCACTATGAGCAGTTCTTC. Residues: CASSLDHYEQFF. The whole variable domain, remainder taken from reference TRBV5-1 and TRBJ2-1, is KAGVTQTPRYLIKTRGQQVTLSCSPISGHRSVSWYQQTPGQGLQFLFEYFSETQRNKGNFPGRFSGRQFSNSRSEMNVSTLELGDSALYLCASSLDHYEQFFGPGTRLTVL.

The chain links TRBV5-1 to TRBJ1-2; D gene ambiguous. This CDR3 region has 12 residues. Per the germline V gene, CDR1 is SGHRS and CDR2 is YFSETQ. Deletions cut 4 bases from V and 3 bases from J, with 7 bases between. CDR3 sequence reads: CASSPRDYGYTF. The CDR3 DNA reads TGCGCCAGCAGCCCTCGGGACTATGGCTACACCTTC.